This entry is about one T cell receptor (beta chain). Its cognate antigen is unknown. The V and J ends lost 0 bases and 0 bases respectively, with 9 bases between them. Germline loops: CDR1 MGHRA, CDR2 YSYEKL. This CDR3 contains 15 residues. The primer mix had 60 Vbeta and 13 Jbeta primers. Profiling relied on immunoSEQ multiplex PCR, and the TCRdb table lists in-frame clones only, not all of them. The sample includes around 210,000 clones. This entry belongs to a study of cytomegalovirus exposure and HLA in healthy donors. Study findings and constraints: Specificity for CMV antigens was confirmed in vitro for a few of the CMV-associated chains. Among TCR beta chains of equal frequency, HLA-associated ones were more clonally expanded in a later analysis. An analysis was carried out later, and it reportedly showed fewer N-insertions in an Asian-associated ancestry cluster than the approximately 700-donor mean. Presence/absence analyses rested on an assumption that sequencing depth was roughly uniform across donors.

This TCR came from a woman in her 30s in good health and CMV-seropositive. J is TRBJ2-7 and V is TRBV4-1; D is possibly TRBD1 (6 bases). Sequencing was performed on PBMCs. CDR3 residues: CASSQDTRGSYEQYF. For the CDR3, the DNA is TGCGCCAGCAGCCAAGATACCAGGGGCTCCTACGAGCAGTACTTC.